These T cell receptor beta chains were read from a single sample in a study of cytomegalovirus exposure and HLA in healthy donors. Using immunoSEQ multiplex PCR, the repertoire was profiled, and TCRdb retains in-frame clones only, with some absent. The sample has fewer than 200,000 clones; roughly 76% are singletons. Sequencing input: PBMCs. These receptors all stem from a man aged 55 to 70 in good health and CMV-seronegative. CDR3s include the opening cysteine and the closing phenylalanine or tryptophan. The D gene is left open where the match is weak. A clone size is listed for some rows: how often the clone was seen (once, few, many), or a class if it is expanded.

j_gene,v_gene,abundance,d_gene,CDR3nt,CDR3aa
TRBJ2-1,TRBV14,-,TRBD2,TGTGCCAGCAGCCAAGCTCTGGGACTAGCGTTATACAATGAGCAGTTCTTC,CASSQALGLALYNEQFF
TRBJ2-5,TRBV9,-,TRBD2,TGTGCCAGCAGCGCTACGTCGTGGGGCGGGGGGCAAGAGACCCAGTACTTC,CASSATSWGGGQETQYF
TRBJ1-3,TRBV11-2,-,-,TGTGCCGGCGCGATGGGGGGGACTGGAAACACCATATATTTT,CAGAMGGTGNTIYF
TRBJ2-5,TRBV28,-,-,TGTGCCAGCAGTTCACCCCGTGGGACAAGGGAGACCCAGTACTTC,CASSSPRGTRETQYF
TRBJ1-2,TRBV11-2,-,-,TGTGCCAGCAGCTTAAATCTTGACAGCGGGCATGGCTACACCTTC,CASSLNLDSGHGYTF
TRBJ2-1,TRBV7-2,-,-,TGTGCCAGCAGCTGGGGGGGCAGAAACAATGAGCAGTTCTTC,CASSWGGRNNEQFF
TRBJ2-5,TRBV7-3,-,TRBD1,TGTGCCAGCAGCCCAGGACAGGGCCCCCAAGAGACCCAGTACTTC,CASSPGQGPQETQYF
TRBJ1-6,TRBV2,-,-,TGTGCCAGCAGTGAAGGACAGCAGTATTCACCCCTCCACTTT,CASSEGQQYSPLHF
TRBJ1-2,TRBV6-1,once,-,TGTGCCAGCAGTGAAGGCAGGGCGGGGGGGTATGGCTACACCTTC,CASSEGRAGGYGYTF
TRBJ1-2,TRBV4-3,-,-,TGCGCCAGCAGCCACGTGCCGGCAGGATCCAGAAACTATGGCTACACCTTC,CASSHVPAGSRNYGYTF
TRBJ2-1,TRBV10-3,-,-,TGTGCCATCAGTGAGTCGACTACTTACAATGAGCAGTTCTTC,CAISESTTYNEQFF
TRBJ1-4,TRBV7-2,-,-,TGTGCCAGCAGCTTACAGGGGAATGAAAAACTGTTTTTT,CASSLQGNEKLFF
TRBJ2-3,TRBV28,once,TRBD2,TGTGCCAGCTTAACCGGCGGGGGGATCACAGATACGCAGTATTTT,CASLTGGGITDTQYF
TRBJ2-2,TRBV5-1,-,-,TGCGCCAGCAGCACCGAGACAGATTACACCGGGGAGCTGTTTTTT,CASSTETDYTGELFF
TRBJ1-4,TRBV7-9,-,TRBD1,TGTTCCAGCAGCTTAGTGTCAGGGGGCGCGTCCCGTGAAAAACTGTTTTTT,CSSSLVSGGASREKLFF
TRBJ1-4,TRBV14,-,-,TGTGCCAGCAGCCCGCCCCTCCGGGACAATAATGAAAAACTGTTTTTT,CASSPPLRDNNEKLFF
TRBJ1-2,TRBV6-1,-,TRBD1,TGTGCCAGCAGTGTGACAGGGGATAAAGTGGCATATGGCTACACCTTC,CASSVTGDKVAYGYTF
TRBJ2-1,TRBV5-1,-,TRBD2,TGCGCCAGCAGCAGCAGGGGACTAGGAAGCGATGAGCAGTTCTTC,CASSSRGLGSDEQFF
TRBJ2-7,TRBV19,-,-,TGTGCCAGTAGTCGCGGCGGGACCCTCTATGCCTACGAGCAGTACTTC,CASSRGGTLYAYEQYF
TRBJ1-5,TRBV19,-,-,TGTGCCAGTAGTAGACAGGGCAATCAGCCCCAGCATTTT,CASSRQGNQPQHF
TRBJ1-5,TRBV2,-,-,TGTGCCAGCACGACAGAAGATTATCAGCCCCAGCATTTT,CASTTEDYQPQHF
TRBJ1-6,TRBV28,-,TRBD1,TGTGCCAGCAGCAGACAGGGGCCCCTCCACTTT,CASSRQGPLHF
TRBJ1-1,TRBV4-3,-,-,TGCGCCAGCAGCCGAACACGTAACACTGAAGCTTTCTTT,CASSRTRNTEAFF
TRBJ2-1,TRBV19,-,TRBD2,TGTGCCAGTAGTATTGTTGAGGGAGGGCCTTCCTACAATGAGCAGTTCTTC,CASSIVEGGPSYNEQFF
TRBJ1-5,TRBV5-6,-,-,TGTGCCAGCAGCGGGGGGGGCAATCAGCCCCAGCATTTT,CASSGGGNQPQHF
TRBJ2-3,TRBV13,few,TRBD2,TGTGCCAGCAGCCTATCCGGGACTAGCGGGGGCCTAAGCACAGATACGCAGTATTTT,CASSLSGTSGGLSTDTQYF
TRBJ1-6,TRBV7-2,-,TRBD1,TGTGCCAGCAGCTTAGGGGCGGGGACAGGTGATTCACCCCTCCACTTT,CASSLGAGTGDSPLHF
TRBJ1-1,TRBV7-6,-,TRBD1,TGTGCCAGCAGCTTACAGGGGGCGAACACTGAAGCTTTCTTT,CASSLQGANTEAFF
TRBJ2-7,TRBV7-9,-,-,TGTGCCAGCAGCGAACAACAGGGCCCCTACGAGCAGTACTTC,CASSEQQGPYEQYF
TRBJ2-2,TRBV2,-,TRBD2,TGTGTCAGCACCCCTAGGGGTAGCGGGACCAACACCGGGGAGCTGTTTTTT,CVSTPRGSGTNTGELFF
TRBJ2-1,TRBV2,-,TRBD1,TGTGCTAGCAGTGGTACAGGGGGCTACAATGAGCAGTTCTTC,CASSGTGGYNEQFF
TRBJ2-3,TRBV7-2,-,TRBD2,TGTGCCAGCGGACTAGCGGGGGGCACAGATACGCAGTATTTT,CASGLAGGTDTQYF
TRBJ2-1,TRBV2,-,TRBD1,TGTGCCAGCAGTGATACAGGGGGCCTCTACAATGAGCAGTTCTTC,CASSDTGGLYNEQFF
TRBJ2-5,TRBV11-3,-,TRBD1,TGTGCCAGCAGTCTTTTAACAGGGGGCCGAGAGACCCAGTACTTC,CASSLLTGGRETQYF
TRBJ1-6,TRBV7-2,few,-,TGTGCCAGCAGCTTCGGGGTTCCCTCCTATAATTCACCCCTCCACTTT,CASSFGVPSYNSPLHF
TRBJ1-4,TRBV2,few,TRBD1,TGTGCCAGCAGTCTCGGTGCCGGGACAGGTGAAAAACTGTTTTTT,CASSLGAGTGEKLFF
TRBJ1-5,TRBV10-2,-,TRBD1,TGCGCCAGCTCGGACAGGGCGGGTCAGCCCCAGCATTTT,CASSDRAGQPQHF